This entry lists 22 T cell receptor beta chains sequenced from one sample in a study of technical replicates of blood from several donors. The repertoire was sequenced with immunoSEQ multiplex PCR; TCRdb's copy has only in-frame clones and lacks some. The data hold roughly 69,000 clones, with 95% to 98% observed a single time. Sequencing used T cells isolated from PBMCs. These receptors all stem from a human donor in good health.

As concerns this clone: One junction end disagrees with the germline gene, perhaps due to a read error. V usage is TRBV11-3 and J usage is TRBJ2-3; TRBD2 might be the D (5 bases). The CDR3 runs to 13 residues. Germline V CDR1 and CDR2: SGHNT, YENEEA. CDR3 bases: TGTGCCAGCAGCTTCGGGGAAGGAGATATGCAGTATTTT. The encoded protein is CASSFGEGDMQYF.

The rearrangement uses TRBV7-9 and TRBJ2-1, with 12 bases fitting TRBD1. V lost 5 bases, J lost 10 bases, and 12 bases stayed unmatched. Germline CDR1 reads SEHNR; CDR2 reads FQNEAQ (reference sequence). This CDR3 spans 16 amino acids. CDR3 protein: CASSPRDRGLEGEQFF. The CDR3 coding sequence is TGTGCCAGCAGCCCCCGGGACAGGGGGCTAGAAGGGGAGCAGTTCTTC.

This sequence joins TRBV6-5 and TRBJ2-5; D might be TRBD1 (6 bases). Germline-derived CDR1 and CDR2 are MNHEY and SVGAGI. This CDR3 has 14 amino acids. V lost 2 bases and J 5 bases, leaving 12 bases between the germline ends. The CDR3 bases are TGTGCCAGCAGTTACGGGGGCGAGGGGGAGACCCAGTACTTC. As protein: CASSYGGEGETQYF.

V gene TRBV11-1 combines with J gene TRBJ1-4, with 7 bases fitting TRBD1. This CDR3 is 15 amino acids long. The ends lost 5 bases at V and 1 base at J; junction bases unmatched: 4. Germline V gene sequence: CDR1 SGHAT, CDR2 FQDESV (reference sequence). The CDR3 DNA follows: TGTGCCAGCAGCAAGAACAGGGGAACTAATGAAAAACTGTTTTTT. It is translated as CASSKNRGTNEKLFF.

This chain uses TRBV5-7 with TRBJ1-2, with 7 bases identical to TRBD1. TRBV5-7 belongs to the ORF category, with a function that is uncertain. The CDR3 is made up of 16 amino acids. J lost 2 bases, V lost 0 bases, and 7 bases had no gene match. Here the CDR3 DNA reads TGTGCCAGCAGCTTGGTTTCGGGACAGCGAAACTATGGCTACACCTTC. It specifies CASSLVSGQRNYGYTF.

CDR3 region: CASSQSGQGSEQFF. CDR3 DNA sequence: TGTGCCAGCAGCCAATCAGGACAGGGTAGTGAGCAGTTCTTC. The chain links TRBV14 to TRBJ2-1, with 8 positions matching TRBD1. CDR3 length: 14 residues. J lost 9 bases, V lost 2 bases, and 6 bases had no gene match. Per the germline V gene, CDR1 is SGHDN and CDR2 is FVKESK.

The rearrangement uses TRBV19 and TRBJ1-5, with a weak D call TRBD1 (5 bases). The V gene lost 5 bases and the J gene lost 7 bases, with 21 bases spanning the gap. The V gene's germline CDR1 is LNHDA and CDR2 SQIVND (reference sequence). CDR3 length: 16 amino acids. CDR3 in amino acids: CASSWGVGGLMQPQHF. CDR3 coding DNA: TGTGCCAGTAGTTGGGGGGTTGGGGGTTTAATGCAGCCCCAGCATTTT.

The J gene is TRBJ2-1, the V gene TRBV9, with 9 nucleotides matching TRBD2. The trim removed 4 bases at V and 6 bases at J, leaving 11 bases unmatched. The CDR3 runs to 16 residues. Germline CDR1 is SGDLS and CDR2 is YYNGEE. This CDR3 reads CASSPTPGTSLNEQFF. The DNA for the CDR3 is TGTGCCAGCAGCCCCACCCCCGGGACTAGCCTCAATGAGCAGTTCTTC.

The J gene is TRBJ2-1, the V gene TRBV19, with 15 bases fitting TRBD2. V lost 8 bases, J lost 3 bases, and 11 bases stayed unmatched. This CDR3 region has 18 residues. Germline V lookup: CDR1 LNHDA, CDR2 SQIVND (reference sequence). CDR3 coding DNA: TGTGCCAGTGAAGGGGGACTAGCGGGAGGATTGGGCTACAATGAGCAGTTCTTC. Protein sequence: CASEGGLAGGLGYNEQFF. Full variable domain (remainder filled in from reference TRBV19 and TRBJ2-1): DGGITQSPKYLFRKEGQNVTLSCEQNLNHDAMYWYRQDPGQGLRLIYYSQIVNDFQKGDIAEGYSVSREKKESFPLTVTSAQKNPTAFYLCASEGGLAGGLGYNEQFFGPGTRLTVL.

The chain links TRBV9 to TRBJ2-3; 7 bases line up with TRBD2. Germline V gene sequence: CDR1 SGDLS, CDR2 YYNGEE. The CDR3 has 15 amino acids. With 3 bases clipped from V and 4 bases from J, the junction kept 8 bases outside the gene matches. CDR3 region: CASSAGGLSADTQYF. The CDR3 DNA is TGTGCCAGCAGCGCTGGGGGACTAAGTGCAGATACGCAGTATTTT.

The chain is built from TRBV6-1 and TRBJ2-5; tentative D call: TRBD1 (5 bases). The germline V gene encodes CDR1 MNHNS and CDR2 SASEGT. CDR3 length: 15 amino acids. Trimming removed 5 bases at V and 1 base at J, with 14 bases between. The CDR3 loop is CASSPPGHRQETQYF. For the CDR3, the DNA is TGTGCCAGCAGTCCCCCTGGACACCGCCAAGAGACCCAGTACTTC.

The chain couples TRBV29-1 to TRBJ1-3; D is ambiguous. This CDR3 has 13 residues. V lost 6 bases and J 6 bases, leaving 15 bases between the germline ends. In germline, CDR1 is SQVTM, CDR2 ANQGSEA. Written as DNA, the CDR3 is TGCAGCGTGGCGGCGTTAGCTGCAAACACCATATATTTT. Its translation is CSVAALAANTIYF.

The J gene is TRBJ2-7, the V gene TRBV28; weak D call: TRBD2 (6 bases). The CDR3 runs 17 residues. CDR1 MDHEN and CDR2 SYDVKM come from the germline V gene. The germline V and J ends were trimmed by 1 base and 0 bases, with 16 bases remaining between them. CDR3 protein: CASSLFRFSGSSYEQYF. CDR3 bases: TGTGCCAGCAGTTTATTTCGGTTTAGCGGAAGCTCCTACGAGCAGTACTTC.

The chain carries TRBV7-9 and TRBJ2-5; D is unclear. Per the germline V gene, CDR1 is SEHNR and CDR2 is FQNEAQ (reference sequence). The CDR3 extends over 12 amino acids. V was pared by 3 bases and J by 4 bases, with 6 bases between. CDR3: CASSFNGETQYF. DNA for the CDR3: TGTGCCAGCAGCTTCAACGGAGAGACCCAGTACTTC.

V usage is TRBV19 and J usage is TRBJ2-7; tentatively, D is TRBD1 (6 bases). Germline V lookup: CDR1 LNHDA, CDR2 SQIVND (reference sequence). This CDR3 contains 14 residues. V dropped 4 bases and J dropped 0 bases, with 10 bases sitting between them. This CDR3 reads CASSKGQGSYEQYF. DNA for the CDR3: TGTGCCAGTAGTAAGGGACAAGGCTCCTACGAGCAGTACTTC. Combining the CDR3 with reference TRBV19 and TRBJ2-7 gives the whole variable domain DGGITQSPKYLFRKEGQNVTLSCEQNLNHDAMYWYRQDPGQGLRLIYYSQIVNDFQKGDIAEGYSVSREKKESFPLTVTSAQKNPTAFYLCASSKGQGSYEQYFGPGTRLTVT.

The V call is TRBV7-8, the J call TRBJ2-2; TRBD2 might be the D (6 bases). This CDR3 is built from 15 residues. Deletions cut 2 bases from V and 5 bases from J, with 12 bases between. CDR1 SGHVS and CDR2 FQNEAQ come from the germline V gene. CDR3 loop: CASSLTLALTGELFF. As DNA, the CDR3 is TGTGCCAGCAGCTTAACTCTAGCGTTGACCGGGGAGCTGTTTTTT.

V is TRBV6-5 and J is TRBJ1-5; weak D call: TRBD1 (5 bases). Germline assignment: CDR1 MNHEY and CDR2 SVGAGI. Between the trimmed V and J ends, which lost 6 bases and 5 bases, there was a span of 17 bases. CDR3 size: 15 residues. The CDR3 is CASRGGWGEDQPQHF. In DNA, the CDR3 is TGTGCCAGCAGAGGCGGGTGGGGGGAGGATCAGCCCCAGCATTTT.

The chain joins TRBV7-9 to TRBJ2-7; 8 nucleotides align to TRBD2. The CDR3 is made up of 15 amino acids. V lost 10 bases to trimming and J lost 0 bases; unmatched junction nucleotides: 11. CDR1 and CDR2 from the germline V gene are SEHNR and FQNEAQ (reference sequence). CDR3 nucleotide sequence: TGTGCCACCCGGGAGGGACTTGCCGGCTCCTACGAGCAGTACTTC. Its translation: CATREGLAGSYEQYF. Based on the CDR3 plus reference TRBV7-9 and TRBJ2-7, the full variable domain is DTGVSQNPRHKITKRGQNVTFRCDPISEHNRLYWYRQTLGQGPEFLTYFQNEAQLEKSRLLSDRFSAERPKGSFSTLEIQRTEQGDSAMYLCATREGLAGSYEQYFGPGTRLTVT.

The CDR3 nucleotides are TGTGCCAGCAGCTTAACAATTAACTACGAGCAGTACTTC. It specifies CASSLTINYEQYF. V gene TRBV7-3 combines with J gene TRBJ2-7, with D uncertain. CDR1 and CDR2 from the germline V gene are SGHTA and FQGTGA. V was trimmed by 0 bases and J by 3 bases, leaving 6 bases between them. This CDR3 comprises 13 residues. The complete variable domain, with remaining parts taken from reference TRBV7-3 and TRBJ2-7, reads GAGVSQTPSNKVTEKGKYVELRCDPISGHTALYWYRQSLGQGPEFLIYFQGTGAADDSGLPNDRFFAVRPEGSVSTLKIQRTERGDSAVYLCASSLTINYEQYFGPGTRLTVT.

The chain links TRBV7-3 to TRBJ1-2; 7 positions match TRBD1. The ends lost 0 bases at V and 6 bases at J; junction bases unmatched: 1. The germline CDR1 and CDR2 sequences are SGHTA and FQGTGA. This CDR3 comprises 13 residues. For the CDR3, the DNA is TGTGCCAGCAGCTTAACGACAGGGAATGGCTACACCTTC. Its protein product is CASSLTTGNGYTF.

Regarding this clone: As the CDR3 is not closed by the conserved phenylalanine or tryptophan, this likely results from a read error. V usage is TRBV5-6 and J usage is TRBJ2-7; 11 bases agree with TRBD1. This CDR3 has 16 residues. Germline CDR1 SGHDT, CDR2 YYEEEE. The trim removed 4 bases at V and 4 bases at J, leaving 10 bases unmatched. CDR3 sequence reads: CASSISGTGGLYEQYL. The CDR3 bases are TGTGCCAGCAGCATATCCGGGACAGGGGGATTATACGAGCAGTACCTC.

The V gene is TRBV9, the J gene TRBJ1-1, with TRBD1 identical over 8 bases. After removal of 3 bases from V and 2 bases from J, the junction contained 9 bases not matched to a gene. Germline V lookup: CDR1 SGDLS, CDR2 YYNGEE. The CDR3 consists of 16 residues. This CDR3 reads CASSDQLGQGNTEAFF. The CDR3 DNA sequence: TGTGCCAGCAGCGACCAACTCGGACAGGGAAACACTGAAGCTTTCTTT.